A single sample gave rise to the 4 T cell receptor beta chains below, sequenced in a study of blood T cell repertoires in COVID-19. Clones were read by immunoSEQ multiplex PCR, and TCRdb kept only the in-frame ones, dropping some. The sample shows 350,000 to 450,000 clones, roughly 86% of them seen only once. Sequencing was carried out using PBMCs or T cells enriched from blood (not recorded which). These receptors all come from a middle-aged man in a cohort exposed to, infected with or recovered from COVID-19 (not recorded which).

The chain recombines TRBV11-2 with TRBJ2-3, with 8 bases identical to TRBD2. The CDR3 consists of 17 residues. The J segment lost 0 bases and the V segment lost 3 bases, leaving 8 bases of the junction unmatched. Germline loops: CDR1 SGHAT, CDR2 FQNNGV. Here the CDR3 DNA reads TGTGCCAGCAGCTTCGGCAGGACTAGCCAAAGCACAGATACGCAGTATTTT. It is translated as CASSFGRTSQSTDTQYF. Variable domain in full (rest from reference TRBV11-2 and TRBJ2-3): EAGVAQSPRYKIIEKRQSVAFWCNPISGHATLYWYQQILGQGPKLLIQFQNNGVVDDSQLPKDRFSAERLKGVDSTLKIQPAKLEDSAVYLCASSFGRTSQSTDTQYFGPGTRLTVL.

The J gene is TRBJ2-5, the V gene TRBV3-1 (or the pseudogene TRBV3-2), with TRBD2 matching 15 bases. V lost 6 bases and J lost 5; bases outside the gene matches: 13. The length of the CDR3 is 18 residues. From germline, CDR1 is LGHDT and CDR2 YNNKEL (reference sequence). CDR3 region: CASSSGLAGGVKGETQYF. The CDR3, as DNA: TGTGCCAGCAGTTCCGGACTAGCGGGAGGGGTGAAGGGCGAGACCCAGTACTTC.

The CDR3 loop reads CASTPGGAGEKLFF. CDR3 bases: TGTGCCAGCACCCCAGGGGGCGCAGGAGAAAAACTGTTTTTT. This sequence joins TRBV28 and TRBJ1-4; 8 nucleotides line up with TRBD1. This CDR3 region has 14 residues. Germline trimming cut 7 bases from V and 8 bases from J; bases unmatched to any gene: 9. CDR1 is MDHEN and CDR2 is SYDVKM in the germline V gene.

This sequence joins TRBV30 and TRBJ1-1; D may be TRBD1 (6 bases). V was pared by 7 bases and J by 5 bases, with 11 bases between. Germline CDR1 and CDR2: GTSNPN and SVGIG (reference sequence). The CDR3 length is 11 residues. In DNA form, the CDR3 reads TGTGCCTCTAACAGGGTAACTGAAGCTTTCTTT. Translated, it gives CASNRVTEAFF.